A selection of T cell receptor beta chains follows, all from one sample in a study of identical twins. Each CDR3 protein gets one entry after TCRdb re-called the 5' RACE reads with MiXCR. The sample shows a few hundred thousand distinct CDR3 sequences, roughly 9.8% of them seen only once. The data were also submitted as part of a second study, on yellow fever vaccine responses in identical twins.

Sequenced sample: CD8+ T cells sorted from blood. Receptor source: a woman aged 18 to 35 in good health. CDR3s include the opening cysteine and the closing phenylalanine or tryptophan. A D gene is named only where the DNA matches it firmly. Clone size is not always given. Where it is, it says once, few, many or a class for expanded clones.

abundance	v_gene	d_gene	j_gene	CDR3nt	CDR3aa
few	TRBV7-8	NA	TRBJ2-2	TGTGCCAGCAGCTGGGACGGGTTGACCGGGGAGCTGTTTTTT	CASSWDGLTGELFF
many	TRBV6-1	NA	TRBJ2-1	TGTGCCAGCAGTCCCCCGGTGGTTAGCTCCTACAATGAGCAGTTCTTC	CASSPPVVSSYNEQFF
NA	TRBV7-6	NA	TRBJ2-2	TGTGCCAGCAGCATACGGGGGGCTAACACCGGGGAGCTGTTTTTT	CASSIRGANTGELFF
many	TRBV6-4	TRBD2	TRBJ2-1	TGTGCCAGCAGTGACTCGGCGGCAGCGGGGGGGCTAGATGAGCAGTTCTTC	CASSDSAAAGGLDEQFF
few	TRBV12-3/TRBV12-4	TRBD2	TRBJ2-3	TGTGCCAGCAGTTTAGAGGCCCTAGCGGGGGGGGCAGATACGCAGTATTTT	CASSLEALAGGADTQYF
few	TRBV12-3/TRBV12-4	TRBD2	TRBJ2-2	TGTGCCAGCACTACCTCCAATCCTGCTAGCGGGAGAACCGGGGAGCTGTTTTTT	CASTTSNPASGRTGELFF
few	TRBV3-1	NA	TRBJ2-5	TGTGCCAGCAGCCAAGATGTGACCCAGTACTTC	CASSQDVTQYF
many	TRBV7-9	NA	TRBJ2-7	TGTGCCAGCAGAGGAATAGGCTACGAGCAGTACTTC	CASRGIGYEQYF
NA	TRBV2	NA	TRBJ1-1	TGTGCCAGCAGTGAAGCATTACCGGTCACGAACACTGAAGCTTTCTTT	CASSEALPVTNTEAFF
few	TRBV30	NA	TRBJ2-5	TGTGCCTGCCACGACAGACGGGAGGAGACCCAGTACTTC	CACHDRREETQYF
few	TRBV27	NA	TRBJ2-1	TGTGCCAGCAGTTTACCGAGCGATGAGCAGTTCTTC	CASSLPSDEQFF
NA	TRBV7-3	TRBD1	TRBJ1-2	TGTGCCAGCAGCCCCCTTACAGGGGGCGGTGGCTACACCTTC	CASSPLTGGGGYTF
NA	TRBV5-6	TRBD2	TRBJ2-7	TGTGCCAGCAGCCGGGGGGTCGGGATCGAGCAGTACTTC	CASSRGVGIEQYF
NA	TRBV4-1	NA	TRBJ1-3	TGCGCCAGCAGCCAAGATAGGGCCTCTGGAAACACCATATATTTT	CASSQDRASGNTIYF
NA	TRBV24-1	NA	TRBJ2-1	TGTGCCACCAGTGTTACAGGGAGGGACAATGAGCAGTTCTTC	CATSVTGRDNEQFF
many	TRBV12-3/TRBV12-4	TRBD2	TRBJ2-3	TGTGCCAGCAGTCCCGGGGGGGGGACAGATACGCAGTATTTT	CASSPGGGTDTQYF
many	TRBV7-2	TRBD2	TRBJ2-3	TGTGCCAGCAGCTTAGTGGGGGGCGGGAGGGGAATAGATACGCAGTATTTT	CASSLVGGGRGIDTQYF
NA	TRBV5-6	TRBD1	TRBJ1-1	TGTGCCAGCAGCTTCGGGACAGGGGACACTGAAGCTTTCTTT	CASSFGTGDTEAFF
NA	TRBV4-3	NA	TRBJ2-3	TGCGCCAGCAGCCAAAAGCCTGGTCCAGGGACCACAGATACGCAGTATTTT	CASSQKPGPGTTDTQYF
few	TRBV13	TRBD1	TRBJ2-1	TGTGCCAGCAGCTCAATCCAGAGACAGGGCGGCTCCTACAATGAGCAGTTCTTC	CASSSIQRQGGSYNEQFF
many	TRBV20-1	NA	TRBJ2-6	TGCAGTGCTAGAGATCGGCTAGCCTACTCTGGGGCCAACGTCCTGACTTTC	CSARDRLAYSGANVLTF
many	TRBV10-3	NA	TRBJ2-7	TGTGCCATCAGGGGCAGGTCCGCCTACGAGCAGTACTTC	CAIRGRSAYEQYF
NA	TRBV30	NA	TRBJ2-1	TGTGCCTGGAACCCTCTAGCGGGACAGGGGAATGAGCAGTTCTTC	CAWNPLAGQGNEQFF
NA	TRBV12-3/TRBV12-4	TRBD2	TRBJ2-7	TGTGCCACCACCGATAGCGGGAGGAGCTCCTACGAGCAGTACTTC	CATTDSGRSSYEQYF
few	TRBV12-3/TRBV12-4	TRBD2	TRBJ2-1	TGTGCCAGCACTCGAGGACTAGCAGCAAACAATGAGCAGTTCTTC	CASTRGLAANNEQFF
many	TRBV7-9	NA	TRBJ2-2	TGTGCCAGCAAGGGTCCCAACACCGGGGAGCTGTTTTTT	CASKGPNTGELFF
NA	TRBV7-3	TRBD2	TRBJ2-1	TGTGCCAGCAGACTCCCGGGGGGCAATGAGCAGTTCTTC	CASRLPGGNEQFF
NA	TRBV2	TRBD1	TRBJ2-3	TGTGCCAGCAGTGAACGTGGCCGGGACAGGCTAACAGATACGCAGTATTTT	CASSERGRDRLTDTQYF
few	TRBV5-6	NA	TRBJ2-1	TGTGCCAGCAGCTTGGCATCAGGGTGGAGTGAGCAGTTCTTC	CASSLASGWSEQFF
NA	TRBV7-9	TRBD1	TRBJ2-7	TGTGCCAGCAGTTATCCCAGGGGGTCCTACGAGCAGTACTTC	CASSYPRGSYEQYF